The text below deals with one T cell receptor beta chain. The antigen is not known. This entry comes from a study of cytomegalovirus exposure and HLA in healthy donors. Study-wide results and limits: Rarity held for most TCR sequences, but there were some public TCRs that occurred in many donors. The classifier reportedly diagnosed cytomegalovirus status with high sensitivity and specificity.

Clones were sequenced by immunoSEQ multiplex PCR, and TCRdb holds only the in-frame ones, with some missing. The table lists roughly 70,000 clones, around 97% of them singletons. The donors were members of the validation cohort, which comprised around 110 subjects and was separate from the first cohort of fewer than 700 subjects. This sequence was found in a young woman in good health and CMV-seropositive. The sample consisted of PBMCs.

This chain's CDR3 is CASSQEAWGGYEQYF. The CDR3 coding sequence is TGTGCCAGCAGCCAAGAGGCCTGGGGGGGCTACGAGCAGTACTTC. This rearrangement joins TRBV14 to TRBJ2-7; 7 bases agree with TRBD2. V dropped 0 bases and J dropped 3; count of bases not matched to a gene: 5. Germline CDR1 reads SGHDN; CDR2 reads FVKESK. CDR3 size: 15 residues.